A single sample is the source of the 4 T cell receptor beta chains below, sequenced in a study of T cells after posttransplantation cyclophosphamide. Busulfan-fludarabine conditioning, marrow transplant, and cyclophosphamide on days +3 and +4 were administered. Produced via immunoSEQ multiplex PCR; TCRdb's table is partial and in-frame only. The sample includes roughly 6,700 clones, roughly 79% of them seen just once. Material: CD8+ T cells sorted from PBMCs, obtained approximately 45 months after allogeneic stem cell transplant with posttransplant cyclophosphamide. All receptors derive from a female patient in her forties or fifties who received an allogeneic stem cell transplant from a related donor, was CMV-positive, and had no GVHD. T cells may partly derive from the graft donor.

J is TRBJ1-4 and V is TRBV30; a weak D match, TRBD1 (5 bases). The ends were cut back, 8 bases at V and 7 bases at J, with 14 bases in the middle. This CDR3 is 12 amino acids long. Per germline, CDR1 GTSNPN and CDR2 SVGIG (reference sequence). The CDR3 coding sequence is TGTGCCGGAACCGGGACTGTTGAAAAACTGTTTTTT. Translating it yields CAGTGTVEKLFF.

This chain uses TRBV5-6 with TRBJ2-1, with a tentative D call TRBD2 (6 bases). The CDR3 is 14 residues long. Looked up from germline, CDR1 is SGHDT and CDR2 is YYEEEE. Trimming left V 2 bases short and J 2 bases short, with 8 bases between. CDR3 in amino acids: CASSFSGAYNEQFF. The CDR3 coding sequence is TGTGCCAGCAGCTTTAGCGGCGCCTACAATGAGCAGTTCTTC.

The CDR3 DNA reads as TGCGCCAGCAGTGAGTCGATCGGACTAGCGGGAGCAGATACGCAGTATTTT. Its translation is CASSESIGLAGADTQYF. V and J are TRBV10-2 and TRBJ2-3, with 13 bases matching TRBD2. The CDR3 contains 17 residues. Losses at the gene ends were 0 bases for V and 4 bases for J; bases not matched to a gene: 4. Germline V gene sequence: CDR1 WSHSY, CDR2 SAAADI.

This clone was found once. This chain links TRBV5-6 with TRBJ2-1; no clear D. Trimming pared 4 bases from V and 10 bases from J, leaving 18 bases between. Germline loops: CDR1 SGHDT, CDR2 YYEEEE. This CDR3 has 14 amino acids. CDR3 region: CASSPPERPLEQFF. The CDR3, as DNA: TGTGCCAGCAGCCCCCCTGAGCGTCCGTTGGAGCAGTTCTTC. Combining the CDR3 with reference TRBV5-6 and TRBJ2-1 gives the whole variable domain DAGVTQSPTHLIKTRGQQVTLRCSPKSGHDTVSWYQQALGQGPQFIFQYYEEEERQRGNFPDRFSGHQFPNYSSELNVNALLLGDSALYLCASSPPERPLEQFFGPGTRLTVL.